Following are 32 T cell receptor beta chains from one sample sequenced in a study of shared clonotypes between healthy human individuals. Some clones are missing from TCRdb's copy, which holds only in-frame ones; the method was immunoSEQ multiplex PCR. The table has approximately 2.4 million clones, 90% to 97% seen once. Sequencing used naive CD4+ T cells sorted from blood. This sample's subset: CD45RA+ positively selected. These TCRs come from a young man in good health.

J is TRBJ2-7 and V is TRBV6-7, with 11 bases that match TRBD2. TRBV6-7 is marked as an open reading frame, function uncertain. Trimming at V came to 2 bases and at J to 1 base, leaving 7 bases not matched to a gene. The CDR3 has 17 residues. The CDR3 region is CASSYRTSGRISYEQYF. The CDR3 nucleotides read TGTGCCAGCAGTTACCGAACTAGCGGGAGAATATCCTACGAGCAGTACTTC.

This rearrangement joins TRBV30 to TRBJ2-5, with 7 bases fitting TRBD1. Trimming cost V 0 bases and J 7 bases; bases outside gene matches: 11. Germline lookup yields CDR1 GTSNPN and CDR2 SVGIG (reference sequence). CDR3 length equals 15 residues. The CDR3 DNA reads TGTGCCTGGAGTGTCGGTGCAGGGGGAGTCGGGACCCAGTACTTC. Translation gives CAWSVGAGGVGTQYF. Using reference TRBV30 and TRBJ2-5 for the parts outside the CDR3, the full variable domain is SQTIHQWPATLVQPVGSPLSLECTVEGTSNPNLYWYRQAAGRGLQLLFYSVGIGQISSEVPQNLSASRPQDRQFILSSKKLLLSDSGFYLCAWSVGAGGVGTQYFGPGTRLLVL.

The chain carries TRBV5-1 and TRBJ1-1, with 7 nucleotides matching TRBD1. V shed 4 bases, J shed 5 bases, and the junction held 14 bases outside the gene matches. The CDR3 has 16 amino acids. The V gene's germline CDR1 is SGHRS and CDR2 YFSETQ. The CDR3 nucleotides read TGCGCCAGCAGCCCCCCCACGACAGGGAAGGGGACTGAAGCTTTCTTT. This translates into CASSPPTTGKGTEAFF.

CDR3: CASSPSDGNTIYF. The CDR3 DNA sequence: TGTGCCAGCTCACCCAGTGATGGAAACACCATATATTTT. The chain links TRBV18 to TRBJ1-3; D remains ambiguous. The V end lost 3 bases, the J end lost 3 bases, and 6 bases lay between the germline ends. The V gene's germline CDR1 is KGHSH and CDR2 LQKENI. This CDR3 has 13 amino acids.

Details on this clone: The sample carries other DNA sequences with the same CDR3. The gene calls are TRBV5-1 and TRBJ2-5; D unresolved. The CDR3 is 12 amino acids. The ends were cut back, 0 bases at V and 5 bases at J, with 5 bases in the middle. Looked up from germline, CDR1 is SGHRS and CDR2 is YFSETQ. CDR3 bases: TGCGCCAGCAGCTTGGCGATGGAGACCCAGTACTTC. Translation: CASSLAMETQYF.

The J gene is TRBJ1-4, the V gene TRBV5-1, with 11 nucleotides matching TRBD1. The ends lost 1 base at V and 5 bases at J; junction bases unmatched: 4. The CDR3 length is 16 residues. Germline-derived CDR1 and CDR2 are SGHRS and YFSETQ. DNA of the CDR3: TGCGCCAGCAGCTTGAGGGGACAGGGGGAAAATGAAAAACTGTTTTTT. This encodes CASSLRGQGENEKLFF.

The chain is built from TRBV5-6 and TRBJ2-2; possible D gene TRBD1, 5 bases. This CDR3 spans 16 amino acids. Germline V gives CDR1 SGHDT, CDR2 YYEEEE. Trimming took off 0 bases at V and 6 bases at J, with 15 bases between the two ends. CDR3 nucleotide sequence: TGTGCCAGCAGCTTGGTGTGGACACAGGAGCCCGGGGAGCTGTTTTTT. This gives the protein CASSLVWTQEPGELFF. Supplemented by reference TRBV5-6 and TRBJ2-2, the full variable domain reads DAGVTQSPTHLIKTRGQQVTLRCSPKSGHDTVSWYQQALGQGPQFIFQYYEEEERQRGNFPDRFSGHQFPNYSSELNVNALLLGDSALYLCASSLVWTQEPGELFFGEGSRLTVL.

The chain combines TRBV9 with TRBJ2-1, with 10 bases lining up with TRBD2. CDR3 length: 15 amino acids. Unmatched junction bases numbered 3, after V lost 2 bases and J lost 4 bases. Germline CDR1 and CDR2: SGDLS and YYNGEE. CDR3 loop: CASSVSGRFYNEQFF. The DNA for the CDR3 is TGTGCCAGCAGCGTTAGCGGGAGGTTTTACAATGAGCAGTTCTTC.

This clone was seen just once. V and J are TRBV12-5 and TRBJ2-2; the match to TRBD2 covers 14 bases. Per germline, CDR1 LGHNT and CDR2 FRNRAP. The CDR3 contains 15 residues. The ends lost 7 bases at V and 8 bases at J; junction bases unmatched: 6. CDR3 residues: CASARTSGRQGELFF. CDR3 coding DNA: TGTGCTAGTGCCCGGACTAGCGGGAGGCAGGGGGAGCTGTTTTTT.

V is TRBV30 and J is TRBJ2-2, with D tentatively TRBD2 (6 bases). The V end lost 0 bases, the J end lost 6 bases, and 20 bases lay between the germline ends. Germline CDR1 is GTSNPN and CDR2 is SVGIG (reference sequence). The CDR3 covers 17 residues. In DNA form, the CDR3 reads TGTGCCTGGAGTGTAGACTTCGGCGGGGCCCTCCCCGGGGAGCTGTTTTTT. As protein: CAWSVDFGGALPGELFF.

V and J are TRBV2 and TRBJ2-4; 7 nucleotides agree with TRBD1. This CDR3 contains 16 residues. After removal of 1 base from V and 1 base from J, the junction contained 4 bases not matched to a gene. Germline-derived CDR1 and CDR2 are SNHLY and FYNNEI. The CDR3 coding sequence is TGTGCCAGCAGTGAAGATTGGGACAGCGCCAAAAACATTCAGTACTTC. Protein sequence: CASSEDWDSAKNIQYF.

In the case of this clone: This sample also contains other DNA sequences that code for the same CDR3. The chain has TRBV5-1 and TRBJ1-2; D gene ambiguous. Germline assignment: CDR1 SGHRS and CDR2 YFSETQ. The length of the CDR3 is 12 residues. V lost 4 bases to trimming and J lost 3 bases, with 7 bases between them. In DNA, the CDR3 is TGCGCCAGCAGCCTTGGAGACTATGGCTACACCTTC. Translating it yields CASSLGDYGYTF.

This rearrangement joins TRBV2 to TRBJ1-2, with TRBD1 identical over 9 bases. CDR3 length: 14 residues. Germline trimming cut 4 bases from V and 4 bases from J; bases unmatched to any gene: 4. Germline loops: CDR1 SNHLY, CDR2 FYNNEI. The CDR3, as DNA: TGTGCCAGCAGTGGGACAGGGGAGTTCTATGGCTACACCTTC. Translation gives CASSGTGEFYGYTF.

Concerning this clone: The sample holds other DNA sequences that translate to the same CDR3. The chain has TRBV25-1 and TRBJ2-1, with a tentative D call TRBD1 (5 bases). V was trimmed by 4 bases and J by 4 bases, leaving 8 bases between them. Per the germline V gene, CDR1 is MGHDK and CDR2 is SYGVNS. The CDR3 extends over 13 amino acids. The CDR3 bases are TGTGCCAGCAGTGCCCCAGGGTACAATGAGCAGTTCTTC. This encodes CASSAPGYNEQFF.

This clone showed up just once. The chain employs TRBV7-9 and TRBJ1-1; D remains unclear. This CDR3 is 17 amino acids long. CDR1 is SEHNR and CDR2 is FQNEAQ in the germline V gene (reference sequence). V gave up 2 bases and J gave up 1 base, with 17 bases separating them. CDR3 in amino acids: CASSLQLSRATNTEAFF. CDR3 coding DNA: TGTGCCAGCAGCTTACAACTCTCTCGGGCTACGAACACTGAAGCTTTCTTT.

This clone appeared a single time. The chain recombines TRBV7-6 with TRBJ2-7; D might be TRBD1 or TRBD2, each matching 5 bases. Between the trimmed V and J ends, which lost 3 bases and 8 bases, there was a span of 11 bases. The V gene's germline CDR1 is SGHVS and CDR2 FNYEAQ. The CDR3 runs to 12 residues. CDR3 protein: CASSFSGPQQYF. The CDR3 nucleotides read TGTGCCAGCAGCTTCTCGGGGCCGCAGCAGTACTTC.

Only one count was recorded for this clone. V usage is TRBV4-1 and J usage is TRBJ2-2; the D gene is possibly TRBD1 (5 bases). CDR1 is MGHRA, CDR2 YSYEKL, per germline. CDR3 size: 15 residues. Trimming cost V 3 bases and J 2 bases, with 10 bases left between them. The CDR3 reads CASSHRQINTGELFF. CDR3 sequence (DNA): TGCGCCAGCAGCCACCGACAGATCAACACCGGGGAGCTGTTTTTT.

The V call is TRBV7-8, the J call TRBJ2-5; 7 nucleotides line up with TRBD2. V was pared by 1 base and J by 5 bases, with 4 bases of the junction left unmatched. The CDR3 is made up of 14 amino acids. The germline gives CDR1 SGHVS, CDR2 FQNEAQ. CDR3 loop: CASSLGREWETQYF. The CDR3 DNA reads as TGTGCCAGCAGCTTAGGGCGGGAGTGGGAGACCCAGTACTTC.

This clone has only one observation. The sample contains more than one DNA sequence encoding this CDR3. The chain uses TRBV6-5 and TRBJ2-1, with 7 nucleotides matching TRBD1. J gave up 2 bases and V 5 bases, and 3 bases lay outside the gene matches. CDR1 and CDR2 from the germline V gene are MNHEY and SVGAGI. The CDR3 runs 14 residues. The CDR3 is CASSRTGPYNEQFF. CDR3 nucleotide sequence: TGTGCCAGCAGTAGGACAGGTCCCTACAATGAGCAGTTCTTC.

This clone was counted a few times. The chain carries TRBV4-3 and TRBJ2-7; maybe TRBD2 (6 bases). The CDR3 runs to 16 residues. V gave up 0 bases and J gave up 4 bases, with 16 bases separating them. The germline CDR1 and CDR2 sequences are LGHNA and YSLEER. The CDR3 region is CASSQDLGGEAYEQYF. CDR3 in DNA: TGCGCCAGCAGCCAAGATCTCGGGGGAGAGGCTTACGAGCAGTACTTC.

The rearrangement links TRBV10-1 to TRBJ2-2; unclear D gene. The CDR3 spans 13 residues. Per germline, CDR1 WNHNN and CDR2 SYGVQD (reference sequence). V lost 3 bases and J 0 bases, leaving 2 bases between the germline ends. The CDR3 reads CASSDANTGELFF. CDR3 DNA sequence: TGCGCCAGCAGTGATGCGAACACCGGGGAGCTGTTTTTT.

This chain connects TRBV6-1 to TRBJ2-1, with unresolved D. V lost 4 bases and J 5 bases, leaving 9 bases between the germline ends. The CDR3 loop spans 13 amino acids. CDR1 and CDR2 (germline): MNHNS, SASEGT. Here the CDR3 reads CASSAVYNNEQFF. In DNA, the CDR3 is TGTGCCAGCAGTGCGGTGTATAACAATGAGCAGTTCTTC.

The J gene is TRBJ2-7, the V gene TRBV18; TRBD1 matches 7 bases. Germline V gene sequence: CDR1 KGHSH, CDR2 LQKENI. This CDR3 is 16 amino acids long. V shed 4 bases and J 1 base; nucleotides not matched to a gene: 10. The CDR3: CASSRPFKTGSYEQYF. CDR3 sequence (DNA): TGTGCCAGCTCACGTCCTTTTAAGACAGGGTCCTACGAGCAGTACTTC.

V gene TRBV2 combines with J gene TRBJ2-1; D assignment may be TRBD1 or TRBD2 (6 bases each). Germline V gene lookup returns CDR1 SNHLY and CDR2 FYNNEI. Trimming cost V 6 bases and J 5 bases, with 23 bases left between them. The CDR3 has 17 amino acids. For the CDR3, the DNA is TGTGCCAGCAGGGCTCGTATAGGGGGACTGTTGAACAATGAGCAGTTCTTC. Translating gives CASRARIGGLLNNEQFF.

CDR3 sequence reads: CASSTRWDTSYEQYF. The CDR3 coding sequence is TGTGCCAGCAGCACGCGATGGGACACGTCCTACGAGCAGTACTTC. V and J are TRBV28 and TRBJ2-7; possibly TRBD1 for D (6 bases). V was cut by 6 bases and J by 1 base, with 16 bases left in between. Germline-derived CDR1 and CDR2 are MDHEN and SYDVKM. CDR3 size: 15 residues.

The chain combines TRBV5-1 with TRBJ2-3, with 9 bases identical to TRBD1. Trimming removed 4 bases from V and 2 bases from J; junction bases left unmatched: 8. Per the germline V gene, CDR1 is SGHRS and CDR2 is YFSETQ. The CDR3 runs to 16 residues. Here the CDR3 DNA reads TGCGCCAGCAGCCCGACAGGGGGACAGGCCACAGATACGCAGTATTTT. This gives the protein CASSPTGGQATDTQYF. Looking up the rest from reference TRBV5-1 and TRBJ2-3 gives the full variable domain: KAGVTQTPRYLIKTRGQQVTLSCSPISGHRSVSWYQQTPGQGLQFLFEYFSETQRNKGNFPGRFSGRQFSNSRSEMNVSTLELGDSALYLCASSPTGGQATDTQYFGPGTRLTVL.

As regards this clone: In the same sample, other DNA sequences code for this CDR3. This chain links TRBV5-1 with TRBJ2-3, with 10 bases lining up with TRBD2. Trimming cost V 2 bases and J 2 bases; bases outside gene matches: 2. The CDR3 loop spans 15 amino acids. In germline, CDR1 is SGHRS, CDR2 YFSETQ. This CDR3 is CASSLAGGPTDTQYF. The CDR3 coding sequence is TGCGCCAGCAGCTTAGCGGGAGGGCCCACAGATACGCAGTATTTT.

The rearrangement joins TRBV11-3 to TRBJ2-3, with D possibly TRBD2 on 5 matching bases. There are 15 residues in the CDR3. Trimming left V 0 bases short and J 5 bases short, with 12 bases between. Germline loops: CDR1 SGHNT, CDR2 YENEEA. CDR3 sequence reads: CASSLDKRVGDTQYF. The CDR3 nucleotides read TGTGCCAGCAGCTTAGATAAGAGGGTAGGAGATACGCAGTATTTT.

The CDR3 sequence is CASSVTGGAVEQYF. For the CDR3, the DNA is TGTGCCAGCAGCGTGACAGGGGGCGCGGTTGAGCAGTACTTC. The chain joins TRBV9 to TRBJ2-7, with TRBD1 identical over 10 bases. The CDR3 extends over 14 amino acids. The V gene end was trimmed by 2 bases and the J gene end by 7 bases; junction bases not matched to a gene: 6. Germline V gene data show CDR1 as SGDLS and CDR2 as YYNGEE.

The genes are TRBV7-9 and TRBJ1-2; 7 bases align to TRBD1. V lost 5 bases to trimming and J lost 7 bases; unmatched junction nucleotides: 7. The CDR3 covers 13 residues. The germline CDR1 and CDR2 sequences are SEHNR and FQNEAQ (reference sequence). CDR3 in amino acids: CASSLDRVGGYTF. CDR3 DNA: TGTGCCAGCAGCCTTGACAGGGTGGGTGGCTACACCTTC.

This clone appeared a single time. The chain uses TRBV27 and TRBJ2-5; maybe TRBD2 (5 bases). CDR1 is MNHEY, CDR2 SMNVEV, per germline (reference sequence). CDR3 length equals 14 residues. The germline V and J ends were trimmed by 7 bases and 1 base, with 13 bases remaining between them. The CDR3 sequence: CASKLNGLQETQYF. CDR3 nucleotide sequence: TGTGCCAGCAAATTGAACGGACTCCAAGAGACCCAGTACTTC.

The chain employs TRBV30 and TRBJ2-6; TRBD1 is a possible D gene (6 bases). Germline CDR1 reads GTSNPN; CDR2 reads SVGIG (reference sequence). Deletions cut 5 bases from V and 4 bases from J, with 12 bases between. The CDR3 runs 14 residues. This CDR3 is CAWERTAGANVLTF. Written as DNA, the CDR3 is TGTGCCTGGGAGCGGACAGCAGGGGCCAACGTCCTGACTTTC.